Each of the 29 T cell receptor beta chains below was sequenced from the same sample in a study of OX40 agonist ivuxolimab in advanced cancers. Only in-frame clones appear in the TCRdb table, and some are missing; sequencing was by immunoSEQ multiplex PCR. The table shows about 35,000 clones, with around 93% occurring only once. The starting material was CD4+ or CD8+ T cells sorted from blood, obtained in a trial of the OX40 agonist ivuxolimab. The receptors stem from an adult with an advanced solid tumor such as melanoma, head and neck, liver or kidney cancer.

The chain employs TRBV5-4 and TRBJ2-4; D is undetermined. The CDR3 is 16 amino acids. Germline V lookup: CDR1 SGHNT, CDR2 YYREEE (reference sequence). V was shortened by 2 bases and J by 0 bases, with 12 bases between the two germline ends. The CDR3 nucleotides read TGTGCCAGCAGCTTCCAAGGATCCCTAGCCAAAAACATTCAGTACTTC. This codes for CASSFQGSLAKNIQYF. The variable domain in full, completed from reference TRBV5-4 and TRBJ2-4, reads ETGVTQSPTHLIKTRGQQVTLRCSSQSGHNTVSWYQQALGQGPQFIFQYYREEENGRGNFPPRFSGLQFPNYSSELNVNALELDDSALYLCASSFQGSLAKNIQYFGAGTRLSVL.

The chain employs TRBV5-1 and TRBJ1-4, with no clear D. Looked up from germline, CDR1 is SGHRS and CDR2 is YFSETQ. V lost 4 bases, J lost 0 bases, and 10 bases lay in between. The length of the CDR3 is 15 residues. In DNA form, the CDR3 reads TGCGCCAGCAGCAATCCGACGGCAACTAATGAAAAACTGTTTTTT. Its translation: CASSNPTATNEKLFF.

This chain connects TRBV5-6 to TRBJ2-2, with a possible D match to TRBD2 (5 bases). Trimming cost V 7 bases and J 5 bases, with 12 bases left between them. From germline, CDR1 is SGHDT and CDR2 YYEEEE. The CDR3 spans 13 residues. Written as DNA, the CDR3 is TGTGCCAGCCAAGTTGAGGGAACCGGGGAGCTGTTTTTT. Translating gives CASQVEGTGELFF.

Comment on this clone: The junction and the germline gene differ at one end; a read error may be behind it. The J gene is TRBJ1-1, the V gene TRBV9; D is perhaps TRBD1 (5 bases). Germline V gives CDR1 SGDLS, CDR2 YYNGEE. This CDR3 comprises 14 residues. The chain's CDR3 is CASSLDSGNAEAFF. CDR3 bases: TGTGCCAGCAGCCTAGACAGTGGGAACGCTGAAGCTTTCTTT.

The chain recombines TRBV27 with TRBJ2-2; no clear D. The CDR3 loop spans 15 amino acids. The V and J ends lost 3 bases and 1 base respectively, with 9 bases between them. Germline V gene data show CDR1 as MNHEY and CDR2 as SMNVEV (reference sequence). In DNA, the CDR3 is TGTGCCAGCAGTTTGATTGGGGAGAACACCGGGGAGCTGTTTTTT. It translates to CASSLIGENTGELFF.

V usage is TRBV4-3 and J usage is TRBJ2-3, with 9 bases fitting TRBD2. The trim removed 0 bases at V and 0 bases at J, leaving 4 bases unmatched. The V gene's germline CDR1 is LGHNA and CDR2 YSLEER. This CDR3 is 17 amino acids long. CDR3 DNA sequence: TGCGCCAGCAGCCAAGAATTAGCGGGAGAGAGCACAGATACGCAGTATTTT. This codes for CASSQELAGESTDTQYF.

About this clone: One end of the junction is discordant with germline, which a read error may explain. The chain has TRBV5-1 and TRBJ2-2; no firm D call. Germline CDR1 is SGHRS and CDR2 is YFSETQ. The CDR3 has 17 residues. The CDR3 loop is CASSFYPWVPNTGELFF. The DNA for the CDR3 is TGCGCCAGCAGCTTCTACCCTTGGGTACCGAATACCGGGGAGCTGTTTTTT.

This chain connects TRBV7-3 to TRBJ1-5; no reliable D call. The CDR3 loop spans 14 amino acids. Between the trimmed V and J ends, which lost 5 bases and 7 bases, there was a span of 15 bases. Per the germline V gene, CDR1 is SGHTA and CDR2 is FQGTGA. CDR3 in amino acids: CASSPLRTGQPQHF. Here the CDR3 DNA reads TGTGCCAGCAGCCCCCTCCGGACCGGCCAGCCCCAGCATTTT.

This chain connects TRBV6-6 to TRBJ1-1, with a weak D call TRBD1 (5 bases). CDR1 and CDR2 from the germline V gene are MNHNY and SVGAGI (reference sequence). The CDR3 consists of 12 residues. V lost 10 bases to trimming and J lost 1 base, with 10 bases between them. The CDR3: CATRGANTEAFF. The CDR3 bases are TGTGCCACGAGGGGCGCGAACACTGAAGCTTTCTTT.

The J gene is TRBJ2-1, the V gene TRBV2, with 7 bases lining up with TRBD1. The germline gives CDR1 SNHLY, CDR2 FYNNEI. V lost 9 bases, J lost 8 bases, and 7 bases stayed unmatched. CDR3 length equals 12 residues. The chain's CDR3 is CASQGQLDEQFF. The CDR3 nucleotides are TGTGCCAGTCAGGGACAGCTGGATGAGCAGTTCTTC.

CDR3 amino acids: CASTPGQGATGELFF. The CDR3, as DNA: TGTGCCAGCACCCCGGGACAAGGCGCCACCGGGGAGCTGTTTTTT. The chain combines TRBV7-2 with TRBJ2-2; perhaps TRBD1 as D (6 bases). CDR1 is SGHTA, CDR2 FQGNSA, per germline. The CDR3 runs to 15 residues. Deletions cut 7 bases from V and 4 bases from J, with 16 bases between. Supplemented by reference TRBV7-2 and TRBJ2-2, the full variable domain reads GAGVSQSPSNKVTEKGKDVELRCDPISGHTALYWYRQSLGQGLEFLIYFQGNSAPDKSGLPSDRFSAERTGGSVSTLTIQRTQQEDSAVYLCASTPGQGATGELFFGEGSRLTVL.

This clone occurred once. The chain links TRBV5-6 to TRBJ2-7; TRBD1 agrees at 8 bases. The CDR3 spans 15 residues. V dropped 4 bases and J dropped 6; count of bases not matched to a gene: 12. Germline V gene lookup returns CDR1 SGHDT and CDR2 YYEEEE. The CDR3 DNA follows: TGTGCCAGCAGCCGAGAGATGACAGGGGCTCGCGAGCAGTACTTC. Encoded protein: CASSREMTGAREQYF.

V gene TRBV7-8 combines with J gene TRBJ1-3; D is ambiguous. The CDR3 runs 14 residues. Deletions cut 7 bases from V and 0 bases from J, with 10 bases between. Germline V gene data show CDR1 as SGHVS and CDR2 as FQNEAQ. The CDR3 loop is CASTRSSSGNTIYF. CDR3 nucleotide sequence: TGTGCCAGCACCAGGTCGAGCTCTGGAAACACCATATATTTT. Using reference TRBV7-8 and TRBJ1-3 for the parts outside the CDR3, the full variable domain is GAGVSQSPRYKVAKRGQDVALRCDPISGHVSLFWYQQALGQGPEFLTYFQNEAQLDKSGLPSDRFFAERPEGSVSTLKIQRTQQEDSAVYLCASTRSSSGNTIYFGEGSWLTVV.

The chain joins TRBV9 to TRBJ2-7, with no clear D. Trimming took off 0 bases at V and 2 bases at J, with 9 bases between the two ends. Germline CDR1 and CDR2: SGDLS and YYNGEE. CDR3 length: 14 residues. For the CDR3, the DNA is TGTGCCAGCAGCGTAGCGGATTCGACCTACGAGCAGTACTTC. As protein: CASSVADSTYEQYF.

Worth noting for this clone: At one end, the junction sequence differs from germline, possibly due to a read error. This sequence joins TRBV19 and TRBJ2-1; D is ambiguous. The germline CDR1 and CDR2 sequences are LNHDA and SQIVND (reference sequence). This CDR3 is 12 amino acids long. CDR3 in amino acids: CASSIDYSEQFF. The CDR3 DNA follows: TGTGCCAGTAGTATAGATTACAGTGAGCAGTTCTTC.

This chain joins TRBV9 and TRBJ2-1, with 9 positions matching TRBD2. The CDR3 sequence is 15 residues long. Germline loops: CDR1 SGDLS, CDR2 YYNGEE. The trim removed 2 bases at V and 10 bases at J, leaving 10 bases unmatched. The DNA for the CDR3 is TGTGCCAGCAGCGTTAGCGGGAGTGGGGTGGGGGAGCAGTTCTTC. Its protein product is CASSVSGSGVGEQFF.

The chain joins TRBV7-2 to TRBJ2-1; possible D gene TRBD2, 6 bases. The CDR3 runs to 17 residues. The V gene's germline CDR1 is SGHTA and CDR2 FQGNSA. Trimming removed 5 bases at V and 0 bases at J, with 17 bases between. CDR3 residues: CASSPEGVVSSYNEQFF. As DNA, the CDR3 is TGTGCCAGCAGCCCGGAGGGCGTAGTAAGCTCCTACAATGAGCAGTTCTTC.

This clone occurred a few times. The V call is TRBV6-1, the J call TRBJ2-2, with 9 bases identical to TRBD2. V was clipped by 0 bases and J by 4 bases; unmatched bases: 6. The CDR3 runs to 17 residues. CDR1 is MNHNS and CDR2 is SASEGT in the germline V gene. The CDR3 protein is CASSEALASGTTGELFF. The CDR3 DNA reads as TGTGCCAGCAGTGAAGCGCTGGCTAGCGGGACCACCGGGGAGCTGTTTTTT.

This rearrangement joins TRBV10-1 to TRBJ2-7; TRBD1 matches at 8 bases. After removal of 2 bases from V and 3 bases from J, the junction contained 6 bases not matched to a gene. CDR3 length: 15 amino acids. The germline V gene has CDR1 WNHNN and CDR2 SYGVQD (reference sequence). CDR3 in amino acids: CASSEGTGVIYEQYF. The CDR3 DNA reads TGCGCCAGCAGTGAGGGGACAGGAGTGATCTACGAGCAGTACTTC.

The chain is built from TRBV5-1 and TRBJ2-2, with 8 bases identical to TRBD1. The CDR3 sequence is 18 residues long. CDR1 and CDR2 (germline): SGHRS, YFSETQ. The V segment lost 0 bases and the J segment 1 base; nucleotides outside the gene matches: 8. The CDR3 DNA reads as TGCGCCAGCAGCTTGGTAGGTCCCGGGACAGGGAACACCGGGGAGCTGTTTTTT. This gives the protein CASSLVGPGTGNTGELFF.

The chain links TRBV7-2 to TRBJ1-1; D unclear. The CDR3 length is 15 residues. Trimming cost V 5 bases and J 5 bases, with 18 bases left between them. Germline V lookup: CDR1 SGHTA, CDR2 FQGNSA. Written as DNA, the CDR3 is TGTGCCAGCAGCATTCACGTCGACGGTAGGACTGAAGCTTTCTTT. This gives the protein CASSIHVDGRTEAFF. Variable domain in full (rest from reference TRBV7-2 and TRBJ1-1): GAGVSQSPSNKVTEKGKDVELRCDPISGHTALYWYRQSLGQGLEFLIYFQGNSAPDKSGLPSDRFSAERTGGSVSTLTIQRTQQEDSAVYLCASSIHVDGRTEAFFGQGTRLTVV.

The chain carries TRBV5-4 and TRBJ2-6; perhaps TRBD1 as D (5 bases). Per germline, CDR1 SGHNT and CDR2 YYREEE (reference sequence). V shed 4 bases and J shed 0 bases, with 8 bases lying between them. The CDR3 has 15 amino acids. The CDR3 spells CASSHDSSGANVLTF. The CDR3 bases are TGTGCCAGCAGCCACGACAGCTCTGGGGCCAACGTCCTGACTTTC.

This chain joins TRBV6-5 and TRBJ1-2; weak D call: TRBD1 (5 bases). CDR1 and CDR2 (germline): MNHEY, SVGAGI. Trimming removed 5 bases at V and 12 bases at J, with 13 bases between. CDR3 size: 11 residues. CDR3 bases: TGTGCCAGCAGTGAGGGGCAGGGTCACACCTTC. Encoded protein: CASSEGQGHTF.

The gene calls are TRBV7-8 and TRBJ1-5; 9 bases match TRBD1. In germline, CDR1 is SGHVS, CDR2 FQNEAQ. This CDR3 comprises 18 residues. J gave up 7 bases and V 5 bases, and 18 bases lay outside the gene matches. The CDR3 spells CASSPHQLPGQGRQPQHF. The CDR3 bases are TGTGCCAGCAGCCCACACCAGCTACCGGGACAGGGCCGACAGCCCCAGCATTTT.

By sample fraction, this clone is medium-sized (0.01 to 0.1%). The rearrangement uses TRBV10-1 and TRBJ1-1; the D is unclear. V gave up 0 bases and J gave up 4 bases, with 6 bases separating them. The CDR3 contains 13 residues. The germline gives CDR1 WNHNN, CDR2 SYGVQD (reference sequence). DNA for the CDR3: TGCGCCAGCAGTGAGTCAGGTGGCACTGAAGCTTTCTTT. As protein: CASSESGGTEAFF.

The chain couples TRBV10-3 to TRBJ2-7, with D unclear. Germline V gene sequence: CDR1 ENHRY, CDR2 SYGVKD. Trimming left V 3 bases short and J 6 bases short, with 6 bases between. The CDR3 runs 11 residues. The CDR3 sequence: CAISDGPEQYF. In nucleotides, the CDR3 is TGTGCCATCAGTGACGGTCCCGAGCAGTACTTC.

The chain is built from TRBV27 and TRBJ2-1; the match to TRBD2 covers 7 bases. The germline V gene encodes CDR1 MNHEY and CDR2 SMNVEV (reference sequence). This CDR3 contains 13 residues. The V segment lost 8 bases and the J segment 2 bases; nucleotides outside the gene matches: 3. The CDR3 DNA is TGTGCCAGCGGGGGGGATACCTACAATGAGCAGTTCTTC. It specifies CASGGDTYNEQFF.

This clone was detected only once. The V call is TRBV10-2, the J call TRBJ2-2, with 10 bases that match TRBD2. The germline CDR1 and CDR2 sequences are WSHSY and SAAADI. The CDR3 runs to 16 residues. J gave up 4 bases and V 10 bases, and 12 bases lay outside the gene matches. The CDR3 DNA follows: TGCGCCACGACCCGCCTAGCGGGGGCCTCCACCGGGGAGCTGTTTTTT. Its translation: CATTRLAGASTGELFF.

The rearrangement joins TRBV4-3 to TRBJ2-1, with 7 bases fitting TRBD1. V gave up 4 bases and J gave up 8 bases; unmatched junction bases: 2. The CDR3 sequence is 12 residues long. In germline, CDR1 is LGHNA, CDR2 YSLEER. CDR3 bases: TGCGCCAGCAGCCTTACAGGGGATGAGCAGTTCTTC. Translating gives CASSLTGDEQFF.